This T cell receptor beta chain was identified in a study of Graves' ophthalmopathy and Graves' hyperthyroidism. Isolation of PBMCs was performed using 8 to 10 ml of fresh peripheral blood. The sequenced template was RNA, covering the TCR beta CDR3 region. RT-PCR with HTBI primers came first, then second-round multiplex PCR. MiXCR, applied by TCRdb to the multiplex PCR reads, yields one record per CDR3 protein. The table has about 240,000 distinct CDR3 sequences, around 50% seen once. The CDR3 extends over 16 amino acids. V was trimmed by 0 bases and J by 4 bases, leaving 13 bases between them. Germline V gene lookup returns CDR1 LNHNV and CDR2 YYDKDF (reference sequence).

The sample was peripheral blood. The sequence was collected from an adult man with Graves' ophthalmopathy. The genes are TRBV15 and TRBJ1-5, with a weak D call TRBD1 (5 bases). The CDR3 here is CATSRDLTTVNQPQHF. CDR3 in DNA: TGTGCCACCAGCAGAGATCTTACGACAGTTAATCAGCCCCAGCATTTT.